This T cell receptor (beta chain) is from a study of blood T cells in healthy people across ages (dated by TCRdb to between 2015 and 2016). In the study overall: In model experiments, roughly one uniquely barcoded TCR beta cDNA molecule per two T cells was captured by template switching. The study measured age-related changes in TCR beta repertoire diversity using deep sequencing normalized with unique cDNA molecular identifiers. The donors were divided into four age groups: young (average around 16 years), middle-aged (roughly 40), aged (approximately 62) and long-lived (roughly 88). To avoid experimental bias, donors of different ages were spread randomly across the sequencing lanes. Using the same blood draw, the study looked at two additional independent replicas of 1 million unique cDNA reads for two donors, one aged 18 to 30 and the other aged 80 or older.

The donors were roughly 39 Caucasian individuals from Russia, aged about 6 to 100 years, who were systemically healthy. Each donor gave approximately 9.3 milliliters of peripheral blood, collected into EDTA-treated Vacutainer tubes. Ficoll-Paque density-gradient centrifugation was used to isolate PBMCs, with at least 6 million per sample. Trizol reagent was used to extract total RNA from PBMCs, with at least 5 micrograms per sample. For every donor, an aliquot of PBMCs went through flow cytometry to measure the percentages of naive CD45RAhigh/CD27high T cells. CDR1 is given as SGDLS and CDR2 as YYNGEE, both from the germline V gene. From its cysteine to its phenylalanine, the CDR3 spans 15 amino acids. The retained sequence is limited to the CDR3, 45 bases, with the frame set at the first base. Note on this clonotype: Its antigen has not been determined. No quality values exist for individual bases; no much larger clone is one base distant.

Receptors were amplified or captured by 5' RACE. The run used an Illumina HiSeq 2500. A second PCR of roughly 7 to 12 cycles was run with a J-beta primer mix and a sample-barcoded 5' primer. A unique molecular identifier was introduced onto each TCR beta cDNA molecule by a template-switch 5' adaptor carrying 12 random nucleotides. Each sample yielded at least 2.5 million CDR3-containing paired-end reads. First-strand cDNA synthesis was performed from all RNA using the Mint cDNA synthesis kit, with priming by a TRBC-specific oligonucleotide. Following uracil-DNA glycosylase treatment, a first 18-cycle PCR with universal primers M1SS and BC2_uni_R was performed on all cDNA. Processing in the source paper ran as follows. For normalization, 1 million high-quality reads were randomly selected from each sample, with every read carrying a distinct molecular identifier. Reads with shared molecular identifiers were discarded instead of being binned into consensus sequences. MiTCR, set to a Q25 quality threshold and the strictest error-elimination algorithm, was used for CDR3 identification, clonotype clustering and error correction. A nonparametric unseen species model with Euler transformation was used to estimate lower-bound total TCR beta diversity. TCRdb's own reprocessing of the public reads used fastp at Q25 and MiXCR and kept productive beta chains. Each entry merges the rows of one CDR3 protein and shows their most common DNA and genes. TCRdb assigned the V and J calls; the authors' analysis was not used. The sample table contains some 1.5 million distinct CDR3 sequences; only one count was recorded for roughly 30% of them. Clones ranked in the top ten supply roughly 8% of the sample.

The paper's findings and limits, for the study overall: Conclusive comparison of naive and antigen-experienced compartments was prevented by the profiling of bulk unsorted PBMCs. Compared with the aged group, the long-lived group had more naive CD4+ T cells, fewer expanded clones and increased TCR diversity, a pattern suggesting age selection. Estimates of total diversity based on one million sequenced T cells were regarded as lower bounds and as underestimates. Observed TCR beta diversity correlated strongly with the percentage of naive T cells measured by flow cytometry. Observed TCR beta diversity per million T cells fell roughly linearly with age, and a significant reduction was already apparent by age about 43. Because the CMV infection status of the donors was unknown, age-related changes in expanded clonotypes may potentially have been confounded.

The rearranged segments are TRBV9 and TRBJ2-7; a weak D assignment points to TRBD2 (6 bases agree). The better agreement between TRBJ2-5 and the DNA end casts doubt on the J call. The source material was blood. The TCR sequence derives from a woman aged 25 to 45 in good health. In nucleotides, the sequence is TGTGCCAGCAGTCCCCAAGACTTGGGAGGAGAGACCCAGTACTTC. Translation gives CASSPQDLGGETQYF.